In its sample, the clone carrying this TCR beta chain was seen many times. This entry belongs to a study of shared clonotypes between healthy human individuals. V dropped 4 bases and J dropped 6 bases, with 15 bases sitting between them. The germline gives CDR1 SGHTA, CDR2 FQGNSA. CDR3 length: 14 amino acids. The method was immunoSEQ multiplex PCR; TCRdb's version includes in-frame clones alone and lacks a portion of them. The table lists roughly 1 million clones, around 75% of them singletons. Sequenced material: memory CD4+ T cells sorted from blood. Subset given: CD45RA-negative fraction. The chain couples TRBV7-2 to TRBJ2-5, with unresolved D. The clonotype originates from a man aged 18 to 30 in good health. CDR3 DNA: TGTGCCAGCAGCTCTCGGACGTCTTCCCAGACCCAGTACTTC. Amino acids: CASSSRTSSQTQYF.